The TCR beta chain described here comes from a study of shared clonotypes between healthy human individuals. The CDR3 length is 16 residues. Germline V gene data show CDR1 as SGHRS and CDR2 as YFSETQ. The ends were cut back, 0 bases at V and 0 bases at J, with 11 bases in the middle. TCRdb's copy holds only in-frame clones and misses some; the assay was immunoSEQ multiplex PCR. Among about 1 million clones listed, about 75% were seen once. Notes on this clone: Other DNA sequences in this sample translate to the same CDR3.

This chain connects TRBV5-1 to TRBJ2-3, with D tentatively TRBD2 (5 bases). The TCR was taken from a man aged 18 to 30 in good health. Specimen: memory CD4+ T cells sorted from blood. Subset denoted: CD45RA-negative fraction. In nucleotides, the CDR3 is TGCGCCAGCAGCTTGGAACGGGGAGCGAGCACAGATACGCAGTATTTT. Translation gives CASSLERGASTDTQYF. The full variable domain, in which reference TRBV5-1 and TRBJ2-3 provide the parts outside the CDR3, is KAGVTQTPRYLIKTRGQQVTLSCSPISGHRSVSWYQQTPGQGLQFLFEYFSETQRNKGNFPGRFSGRQFSNSRSEMNVSTLELGDSALYLCASSLERGASTDTQYFGPGTRLTVL.